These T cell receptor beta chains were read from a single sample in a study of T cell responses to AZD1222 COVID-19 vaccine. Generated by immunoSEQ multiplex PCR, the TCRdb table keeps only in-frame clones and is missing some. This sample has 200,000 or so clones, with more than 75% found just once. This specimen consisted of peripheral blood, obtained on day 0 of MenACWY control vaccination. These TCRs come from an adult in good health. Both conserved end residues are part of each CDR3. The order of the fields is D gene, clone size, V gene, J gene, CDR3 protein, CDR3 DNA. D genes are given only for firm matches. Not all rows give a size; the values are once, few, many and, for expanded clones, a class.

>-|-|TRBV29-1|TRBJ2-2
CSVWGQNTGELFF
TGCAGCGTTTGGGGGCAGAACACCGGGGAGCTGTTTTTT
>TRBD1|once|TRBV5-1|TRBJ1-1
CASSVTGGEAFF
TGCGCCAGCAGCGTTACAGGGGGTGAAGCTTTCTTT
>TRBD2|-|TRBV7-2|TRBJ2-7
CASSLSPRGLKTYEQYF
TGTGCCAGCAGCTTATCCCCGCGGGGACTAAAGACCTACGAGCAGTACTTC
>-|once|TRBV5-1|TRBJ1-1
CASSLGSPTEAFF
TGCGCCAGCAGCTTGGGTAGTCCCACTGAAGCTTTCTTT
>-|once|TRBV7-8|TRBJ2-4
CASGPPGSKNIQYF
TGTGCCAGCGGGCCCCCAGGCTCCAAAAACATTCAGTACTTC
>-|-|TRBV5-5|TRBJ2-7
CASSLEFGQSYEQYF
TGTGCCAGCAGCTTGGAATTCGGGCAGTCCTACGAGCAGTACTTC
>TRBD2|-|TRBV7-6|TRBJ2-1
CASSYAGVASEQFF
TGTGCCAGCAGCTACGCGGGGGTAGCCAGTGAGCAGTTCTTC
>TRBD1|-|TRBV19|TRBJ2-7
CASALGTGSSYEQYF
TGTGCCAGCGCCCTTGGGACAGGGAGCTCCTACGAGCAGTACTTC
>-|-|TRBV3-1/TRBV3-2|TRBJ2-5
CASSQGSGVWGETQYF
TGTGCCAGCAGCCAAGGCTCGGGAGTGTGGGGGGAGACCCAGTACTTC
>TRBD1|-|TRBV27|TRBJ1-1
CASSLPPGQGVNTEAFF
TGTGCCAGCAGTTTACCCCCGGGACAGGGAGTGAACACTGAAGCTTTCTTT
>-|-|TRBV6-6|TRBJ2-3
CASSITDTQYF
TGTGCCAGCAGCATCACAGATACGCAGTATTTT
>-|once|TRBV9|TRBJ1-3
CASSVFEVNSGNTIYF
TGTGCCAGCAGCGTTTTTGAGGTAAACTCTGGAAACACCATATATTTT
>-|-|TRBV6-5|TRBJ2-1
CASSSLGDEQFF
TGTGCCAGCAGTTCACTAGGTGATGAGCAGTTCTTC
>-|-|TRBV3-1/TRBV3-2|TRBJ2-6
CASTGLSSGANVLTF
TGTGCCAGCACAGGGCTTTCCTCTGGGGCCAACGTCCTGACTTTC
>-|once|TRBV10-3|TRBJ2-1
CAINIRDKLDNEQFF
TGTGCCATCAACATCCGGGACAAATTAGACAATGAGCAGTTCTTC
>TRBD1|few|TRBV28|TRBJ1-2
CASRLTGNAYGYTF
TGTGCCAGCAGGTTGACAGGGAACGCCTATGGCTACACCTTC
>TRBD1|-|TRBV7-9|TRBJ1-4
CASSHAGTGGAYEKLFF
TGTGCCAGCAGCCACGCCGGGACAGGGGGCGCGTATGAAAAACTGTTTTTT
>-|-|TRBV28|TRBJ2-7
CASSSPMREQYF
TGTGCCAGCAGTTCCCCTATGCGCGAGCAGTACTTC
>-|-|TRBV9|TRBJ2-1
CASSVGPEGLGNEQFF
TGTGCCAGCAGCGTAGGCCCGGAGGGCCTTGGCAATGAGCAGTTCTTC
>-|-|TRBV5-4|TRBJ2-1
CASRSRRGSYNEQFF
TGTGCCAGCAGGTCGAGGCGGGGAAGCTACAATGAGCAGTTCTTC
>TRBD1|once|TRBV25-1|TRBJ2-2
CASRDREAGELFF
TGTGCCAGCCGGGACAGGGAAGCCGGGGAGCTGTTTTTT
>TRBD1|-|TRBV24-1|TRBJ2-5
CATSDFTRGRETQYF
TGTGCCACCAGTGACTTTACCAGGGGGCGGGAGACCCAGTACTTC
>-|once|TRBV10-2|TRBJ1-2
CASSPTHYGYTF
TGCGCCAGCAGTCCGACTCACTATGGCTACACCTTC
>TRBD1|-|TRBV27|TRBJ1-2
CASSYRQGNYGYTF
TGTGCCAGCAGTTACAGACAGGGAAACTATGGCTACACCTTC
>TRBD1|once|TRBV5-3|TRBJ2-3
CARSTYRGGDTQYF
TGTGCCAGAAGCACATACAGGGGTGGGGATACGCAGTATTTT
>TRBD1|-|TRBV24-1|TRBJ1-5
CATSEAPGQGMWQPQHF
TGTGCCACCAGTGAGGCGCCGGGACAGGGGATGTGGCAGCCCCAGCATTTT
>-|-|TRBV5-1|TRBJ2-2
CASIPGVLASGELFF
TGCGCCAGCATCCCGGGGGTCCTAGCGAGCGGGGAGCTGTTTTTT
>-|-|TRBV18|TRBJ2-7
CASSPPTVPYEQYF
TGTGCCAGCTCACCACCGACCGTCCCATACGAGCAGTACTTC
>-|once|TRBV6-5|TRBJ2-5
CASSYSKTGETQYF
TGTGCCAGCAGTTACTCGAAAACAGGGGAGACCCAGTACTTC
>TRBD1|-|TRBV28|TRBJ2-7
CASSIRLGQGSEQYF
TGTGCCAGCAGTATCCGCCTGGGACAGGGGAGCGAGCAGTACTTC
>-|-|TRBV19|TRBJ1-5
CASSPEPRARQPQHF
TGTGCCAGTAGTCCGGAACCTCGGGCCCGGCAGCCCCAGCATTTT
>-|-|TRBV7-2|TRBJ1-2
CASSLGRADGYTF
TGTGCCAGCAGCTTAGGCAGGGCTGATGGCTACACCTTC
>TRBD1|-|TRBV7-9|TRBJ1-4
CASMPTGGPEKLFF
TGTGCCAGCATGCCGACAGGGGGGCCTGAAAAACTGTTTTTT
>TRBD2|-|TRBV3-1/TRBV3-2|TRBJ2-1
CASSQLAGAYNEQFF
TGTGCCAGCAGCCAACTAGCGGGGGCCTACAATGAGCAGTTCTTC
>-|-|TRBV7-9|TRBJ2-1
CASSLTSYNEQFF
TGTGCCAGCAGCTTAACTTCTTACAATGAGCAGTTCTTC